Many counts were recorded for the clone carrying this T cell receptor (beta chain). The TCR beta library used iRepertoire HTBI primers with Arm-PCR amplification of CDR3. MiXCR, run by TCRdb on the multiplex PCR reads, gives a single entry per CDR3 protein. The table has 400,000 to 500,000 distinct CDR3 sequences, less than 15% seen once. The CDR3 is 18 amino acids. V was clipped by 0 bases and J by 6 bases; unmatched bases: 8. CDR1 LGHDT and CDR2 YNNKEL come from the germline V gene (reference sequence). This sample is part of a study of regulatory T cells in long-lasting Graves disease. Time point described: newly diagnosed GD, antithyroid drugs for less than 3 months. RNA isolated from PBMCs was used to make the TCR library. This sample also belongs to another study, concerning T cells in Graves' hyperthyroidism and ophthalmopathy. From that second work: The study enrolled patients aged 18 to 65 with newly diagnosed hyperthyroidism of under 2 months' duration. Not enrolled were patients with uncontrolled infection, other autoimmune disease, pregnancy or lactation. Used for diagnoses were clinical symptoms, serum thyroxine and TRAb, thyroid ultrasound and orbital computed tomography. Peripheral blood also featured most of the thyroid clonotypes expanded above 0.001.

The sequence came from a woman aged 50 to 60 with Graves disease. The rearrangement uses TRBV3-1 and TRBJ2-4; TRBD2 matches 13 bases. The input for sequencing was peripheral blood mononuclear cells (PBMCs), taken at new diagnosis, from a patient treated with antithyroid drugs. CDR3 sequence (DNA): TGTGCCAGCAGCCAAGAAGGACTAGCGGGAGCTATGGGAAACATTCAGTACTTC. As protein: CASSQEGLAGAMGNIQYF.